Listed here are 28 T cell receptor beta chains from one sample, sequenced in a study of CD8 T cells in Susac syndrome. About 0.5 to 1 ug RNA was reverse transcribed with random hexamers. Using its own MiXCR run on the immunoSEQ multiplex PCR reads, TCRdb lists one record per CDR3 protein. This table holds about 440,000 distinct CDR3 sequences, roughly 85% found once. Sequencing was carried out using CD8+ T cells from PBMCs. The receptors were sampled from a human donor with multiple sclerosis.

This chain uses TRBV12-3 or TRBV12-4 with TRBJ2-3, with D possibly TRBD2 on 6 matching bases. The V and J ends lost 5 bases and 4 bases respectively, with 16 bases between them. The CDR3 is 15 amino acids. In DNA form, the CDR3 reads TGTGCCAGCAGTCCTCCGGGAGTTATACCAGATACGCAGTATTTT. Translated, it gives CASSPPGVIPDTQYF.

The genes are TRBV20-1 and TRBJ2-1, with D possibly TRBD1 on 6 matching bases. V lost 6 bases and J lost 3, with 18 bases in between. The V gene's germline CDR1 is DFQATT and CDR2 SNEGSKA (reference sequence). CDR3 length: 15 amino acids. The CDR3 here is CSATQGQRFYNEQFF. The CDR3 nucleotides are TGCAGTGCCACCCAGGGGCAGCGCTTCTACAATGAGCAGTTCTTC.

The chain joins TRBV6-2 or TRBV6-3 to TRBJ2-1, with TRBD2 matching over 9 bases. The CDR3 is 20 residues long. Looked up from germline, CDR1 is MNHEY and CDR2 is SVGEGT. V lost 2 bases to trimming and J lost 0 bases; unmatched junction nucleotides: 14. The CDR3 DNA sequence: TGTGCCAGCAGTTACCCACTCCGGACTAGCGACCCGAGCTCCTACAATGAGCAGTTCTTC. Its translation is CASSYPLRTSDPSSYNEQFF.

This clonotype appeared a single time. J is TRBJ1-1 and V is TRBV2; TRBD1 aligns across 7 bases. Trimming took 10 bases from V and 0 from J; bases not matched to a gene: 11. The CDR3 consists of 15 residues. The germline V gene encodes CDR1 SNHLY and CDR2 FYNNEI. CDR3 amino acids: CATRGQAGLNTEAFF. The DNA of the CDR3 is TGTGCCACCCGCGGACAGGCGGGGTTGAACACTGAAGCTTTCTTT.

The V gene is TRBV20-1, the J gene TRBJ2-6; tentative D call: TRBD1 (5 bases). V lost 2 bases and J 3 bases, leaving 26 bases between the germline ends. Germline assignment: CDR1 DFQATT and CDR2 SNEGSKA (reference sequence). The CDR3 is 20 amino acids. The DNA for the CDR3 is TGCAGTGCTAGAACCCCGACTGCAGGGTCGAGGCCGGGTGGGGCCAACGTCCTGACTTTC. It is translated as CSARTPTAGSRPGGANVLTF.

This clonotype was counted once. This chain connects TRBV30 to TRBJ2-3; no clear D gene. CDR1 and CDR2 from the germline V gene are GTSNPN and SVGIG (reference sequence). V dropped 1 base and J dropped 3 bases, with 8 bases sitting between them. This CDR3 contains 13 residues. The chain's CDR3 is CAWSAGRTDTQYF. The CDR3 DNA is TGTGCCTGGAGTGCTGGTAGAACAGATACGCAGTATTTT.

This chain links TRBV5-4 with TRBJ2-7, with 8 bases lining up with TRBD1. CDR3 size: 14 residues. The germline CDR1 and CDR2 sequences are SGHNT and YYREEE (reference sequence). Germline trimming cut 4 bases from V and 7 bases from J; bases unmatched to any gene: 10. This chain's CDR3 is CASSPQTGAIEQYF. The DNA for the CDR3 is TGTGCCAGCAGCCCCCAGACAGGGGCGATTGAGCAGTACTTC.

The chain joins TRBV6-5 to TRBJ2-7, with D maybe TRBD1 (6 bases). V was trimmed by 2 bases and J by 0 bases, leaving 14 bases between them. The CDR3 is 16 residues long. Germline loops: CDR1 MNHEY, CDR2 SVGAGI. CDR3 region: CASSYADSSSSYEQYF. DNA for the CDR3: TGTGCCAGCAGTTACGCGGACAGCTCGAGCTCCTACGAGCAGTACTTC.

This chain connects TRBV29-1 to TRBJ1-1; 7 nucleotides match TRBD1. This CDR3 comprises 13 residues. In germline, CDR1 is SQVTM, CDR2 ANQGSEA. V gave up 3 bases and J gave up 1 base; unmatched junction bases: 2. The CDR3 region is CSVDWTGNTEAFF. The DNA of the CDR3 is TGCAGCGTTGATTGGACAGGGAACACTGAAGCTTTCTTT.

The genes are TRBV4-1 and TRBJ2-7; 7 positions match TRBD1. The CDR3 covers 16 residues. In germline, CDR1 is MGHRA, CDR2 YSYEKL. Unmatched junction bases numbered 9, after V lost 0 bases and J lost 4 bases. CDR3 in amino acids: CASSQDLGTAPYEQYF. In DNA, the CDR3 is TGCGCCAGCAGCCAAGATTTAGGGACAGCCCCATACGAGCAGTACTTC.

The chain combines TRBV20-1 with TRBJ1-1, with D uncertain. Germline V gene data show CDR1 as DFQATT and CDR2 as SNEGSKA (reference sequence). There are 12 residues in the CDR3. Trimming removed 2 bases at V and 4 bases at J, with 8 bases between. Here the CDR3 reads CSARTGGTEAFF. CDR3 coding DNA: TGCAGTGCTAGAACGGGCGGCACTGAAGCTTTCTTT.

CDR3 coding DNA: TGCAGTGCTAGGGGCTTTACCGACTCCTACGAGCAGTACTTC. Protein sequence: CSARGFTDSYEQYF. The gene calls are TRBV20-1 and TRBJ2-7, with D unclear. V lost 3 bases to trimming and J lost 0 bases, with 12 bases between them. Germline lookup yields CDR1 DFQATT and CDR2 SNEGSKA (reference sequence). The CDR3 totals 14 residues.

A word on this clonotype: One junction end does not reproduce the germline sequence, and a read error may be involved. The rearrangement joins TRBV12-3 or TRBV12-4 to TRBJ1-3; 9 positions match TRBD1. This CDR3 comprises 13 residues. CDR3 nucleotide sequence: TGTGCCAGCGGACAGGGGTATGGAAACACCGTATATTTT. It codes for CASGQGYGNTVYF.

V is TRBV27 and J is TRBJ2-1; D is uncertain. The CDR3 has 15 residues. Germline assignment: CDR1 MNHEY and CDR2 SMNVEV (reference sequence). V dropped 6 bases and J dropped 0 bases, with 12 bases sitting between them. CDR3 DNA: TGTGCCAGCAGCGTATCCCTGGACTCCTACAATGAGCAGTTCTTC. Protein product: CASSVSLDSYNEQFF.

V gene TRBV7-9 combines with J gene TRBJ1-4; D is perhaps TRBD1 (5 bases). Germline CDR1 SEHNR, CDR2 FQNEAQ (reference sequence). The length of the CDR3 is 15 residues. Trimming pared 3 bases from V and 2 bases from J, leaving 10 bases between. The CDR3 protein is CASSFLGRTNEKLFF. The CDR3 DNA reads as TGTGCCAGCAGCTTCCTGGGACGGACTAATGAAAAACTGTTTTTT.

In its sample, this clonotype was seen a few times. The gene calls are TRBV7-2 and TRBJ2-1; TRBD2 matches at 8 bases. V lost 2 bases, J lost 3 bases, and 3 bases stayed unmatched. Germline V lookup: CDR1 SGHTA, CDR2 FQGNSA. This CDR3 is 15 amino acids long. CDR3 sequence reads: CASSLTRGVYNEQFF. The CDR3 DNA reads TGTGCCAGCAGCTTAACGCGGGGGGTCTACAATGAGCAGTTCTTC.

The V gene is TRBV11-2, the J gene TRBJ2-7; 12 nucleotides match TRBD2. Unmatched junction bases numbered 3, after V lost 1 base and J lost 2 bases. The CDR3 loop spans 16 amino acids. Germline V lookup: CDR1 SGHAT, CDR2 FQNNGV. The CDR3 nucleotides read TGTGCCAGCAGCTTAGTTGCTAGCGGGGGGGCCTACGAGCAGTACTTC. It specifies CASSLVASGGAYEQYF.

The chain uses TRBV4-1 and TRBJ2-1, with D possibly matching TRBD2 (6 bases). V lost 3 bases and J 5 bases, leaving 14 bases between the germline ends. CDR1 MGHRA and CDR2 YSYEKL come from the germline V gene. The CDR3 runs to 15 residues. This CDR3 is CASSHEPGLNNEQFF. CDR3 sequence (DNA): TGCGCCAGCAGCCACGAACCGGGACTTAACAATGAGCAGTTCTTC.

V and J are TRBV29-1 and TRBJ2-5, with TRBD2 as a possible D gene (5 bases). The CDR3 has 15 amino acids. V was shortened by 1 base and J by 4 bases, with 16 bases between the two germline ends. Per the germline V gene, CDR1 is SQVTM and CDR2 is ANQGSEA. CDR3 sequence reads: CSVEGSERDGETQYF. The CDR3 region has the DNA TGCAGCGTTGAAGGTTCAGAGAGGGATGGAGAGACCCAGTACTTC.

This chain uses TRBV25-1 with TRBJ2-3; D possibly uses TRBD1 or TRBD2 (5 bases each). CDR3 size: 14 residues. Trimming cost V 3 bases and J 5 bases, with 12 bases left between them. Germline values: CDR1 MGHDK, CDR2 SYGVNS. CDR3: CASSDWDRQDTQYF. The CDR3 DNA sequence: TGTGCCAGCAGTGATTGGGACCGCCAAGATACGCAGTATTTT. The full variable domain, rest sourced from reference TRBV25-1 and TRBJ2-3, is EADIYQTPRYLVIGTGKKITLECSQTMGHDKMYWYQQDPGMELHLIHYSYGVNSTEKGDLSSESTVSRIRTEHFPLTLESARPSHTSQYLCASSDWDRQDTQYFGPGTRLTVL.

This clonotype was detected only once. The rearrangement joins TRBV6-2 or TRBV6-3 to TRBJ2-1; 12 positions agree with TRBD1. The CDR3 is 15 amino acids. CDR1 MNHEY and CDR2 SVGEGT come from the germline V gene. The junction had 7 bases not matched to a gene; V was cut back by 6 bases and J by 7 bases. This CDR3 reads CASRPGQGAKNEQFF. The CDR3 nucleotides are TGTGCCAGCAGACCGGGACAGGGGGCGAAGAATGAGCAGTTCTTC.

The rearrangement links TRBV4-1 to TRBJ2-5; the match to TRBD2 covers 8 bases. This CDR3 region has 16 residues. CDR1 and CDR2 (germline): MGHRA, YSYEKL. The junction had 8 bases not matched to a gene; V was cut back by 0 bases and J by 5 bases. CDR3 bases: TGCGCCAGCAGCCAAGATGGAGGAGCGGGAGTTGAGACCCAGTACTTC. Translating it yields CASSQDGGAGVETQYF.

V is TRBV28 and J is TRBJ1-1; perhaps TRBD1 as D (5 bases). The CDR3 runs 14 residues. Germline CDR1 reads MDHEN; CDR2 reads SYDVKM. Trimming pared 1 base from V and 5 bases from J, leaving 11 bases between. For the CDR3, the DNA is TGTGCCAGCAGTTTATATCCAGACAGTACTGAAGCTTTCTTT. Its protein is CASSLYPDSTEAFF. Filled out from reference TRBV28 and TRBJ1-1, the complete variable domain reads DVKVTQSSRYLVKRTGEKVFLECVQDMDHENMFWYRQDPGLGLRLIYFSYDVKMKEKGDIPEGYSVSREKKERFSLILESASTNQTSMYLCASSLYPDSTEAFFGQGTRLTVV.

The chain carries TRBV12-3 or TRBV12-4 and TRBJ2-5; D may correspond to TRBD1 or TRBD2 (5 bases each). This CDR3 spans 14 amino acids. V shed 2 bases and J shed 2 bases, with 9 bases lying between them. In DNA form, the CDR3 reads TGTGCCAGCAGTTTACGGGACGGTCAAGAGACCCAGTACTTC. Translated, it gives CASSLRDGQETQYF.

This clonotype was seen only once. This chain links TRBV12-3 or TRBV12-4 with TRBJ2-1; 12 nucleotides match TRBD2. The V and J ends lost 4 bases and 1 base, in that order; junction bases with no gene match: 11. CDR3 length: 19 amino acids. The CDR3 loop reads CASSSSGGAEFGSYNEQFF. The CDR3 region has the DNA TGTGCCAGCAGTTCTAGCGGGGGGGCCGAGTTTGGGTCCTACAATGAGCAGTTCTTC.

The rearrangement joins TRBV29-1 to TRBJ2-5; 13 bases are a match to TRBD2. The CDR3 sequence is 14 residues long. The germline gives CDR1 SQVTM, CDR2 ANQGSEA. V was clipped by 6 bases and J by 3 bases; unmatched bases: 4. The CDR3 spells CSVPGTSGEETQYF. The CDR3 nucleotides read TGCAGCGTGCCAGGGACTAGCGGGGAAGAGACCCAGTACTTC. Full variable domain (outside the CDR3, taken from reference TRBV29-1 and TRBJ2-5): SAVISQKPSRDICQRGTSLTIQCQVDSQVTMMFWYRQQPGQSLTLIATANQGSEATYESGFVIDKFPISRPNLTFSTLTVSNMSPEDSSIYLCSVPGTSGEETQYFGPGTRLLVL.

The rearrangement uses TRBV30 and TRBJ2-2, with 7 bases matching TRBD1. V was pared by 4 bases and J by 3 bases, with 5 bases of the junction left unmatched. Germline lookup yields CDR1 GTSNPN and CDR2 SVGIG (reference sequence). The CDR3 runs to 14 residues. The CDR3 DNA is TGTGCCTGGAACACAGGGGCCTACACCGGGGAGCTGTTTTTT. Its translation: CAWNTGAYTGELFF.

This chain links TRBV6-5 with TRBJ1-1, with unresolved D. CDR3 size: 17 residues. Germline V lookup: CDR1 MNHEY, CDR2 SVGAGI. V lost 3 bases and J 0 bases, leaving 17 bases between the germline ends. CDR3 residues: CASSYSWLREVNTEAFF. The CDR3 DNA reads TGTGCCAGCAGTTATTCATGGCTGAGGGAAGTGAACACTGAAGCTTTCTTT.